The source of this TCR beta chain is a study of blood T cell repertoires in COVID-19. Study information: Material from acute and convalescent COVID-19 was sourced from the United States, Italy and Spain.

Sequencing used immunoSEQ multiplex PCR; TCRdb keeps in-frame clones, though not all of them. The sample contains about 190,000 clones, 78% of which appear only once. CDR1 SGHVS and CDR2 FNYEAQ come from the germline V gene. V lost 7 bases, J lost 4 bases, and 14 bases lay in between. This CDR3 contains 14 residues. This sequence joins TRBV7-6 and TRBJ1-3; perhaps TRBD1 as D (6 bases). Input material: PBMCs or T cells enriched from blood (not recorded which). This clonotype originated in a woman aged 45-65 years who had recovered from COVID-19. Here the CDR3 reads CASTRTVAGNTIYF. CDR3 nucleotides: TGTGCCAGCACCCGGACAGTAGCGGGAAACACCATATATTTT.